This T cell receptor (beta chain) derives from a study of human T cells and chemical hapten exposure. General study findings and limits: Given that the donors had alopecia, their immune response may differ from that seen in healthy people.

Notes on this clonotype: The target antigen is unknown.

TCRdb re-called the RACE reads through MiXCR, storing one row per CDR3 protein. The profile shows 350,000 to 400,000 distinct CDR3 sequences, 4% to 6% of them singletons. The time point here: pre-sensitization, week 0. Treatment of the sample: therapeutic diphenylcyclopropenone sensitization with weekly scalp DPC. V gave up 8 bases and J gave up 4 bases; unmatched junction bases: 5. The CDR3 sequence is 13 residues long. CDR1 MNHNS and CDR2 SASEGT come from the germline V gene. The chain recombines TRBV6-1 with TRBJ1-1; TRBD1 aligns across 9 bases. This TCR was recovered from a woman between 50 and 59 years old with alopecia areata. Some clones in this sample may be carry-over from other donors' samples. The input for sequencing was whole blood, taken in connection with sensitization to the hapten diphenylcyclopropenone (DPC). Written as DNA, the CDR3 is TGTGCCAGCCGAACAGGGGGCGGCACTGAAGCTTTCTTT. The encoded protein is CASRTGGGTEAFF.